The rows below give T cell receptor beta chains drawn from one sample of a study of CD8+ T cells in alopecia areata. The method was immunoSEQ multiplex PCR; TCRdb's version includes in-frame clones alone and lacks a portion of them. The data hold about 180,000 clones, with almost 65% observed a single time. Material: CD4+ T cells sorted from blood, obtained at week 0. The receptors stem from a human donor with alopecia areata. Each CDR3 is given with its conserved first and last residue. The order of the fields is J gene, D gene, clone size, V gene, CDR3 protein, CDR3 DNA. D genes are given only for firm matches. Expanded clones are given a class, and other clones once, few, many or no size at all.

>TRBJ2-1|.|.|TRBV29-1
CSVDSEVYNEQFF
TGCAGCGTTGATTCCGAGGTCTACAATGAGCAGTTCTTC
>TRBJ1-2|TRBD1|.|TRBV29-1
CSAEGTGSYYTF
TGCAGCGCTGAAGGGACAGGGAGTTACTACACCTTC
>TRBJ2-5|TRBD2|.|TRBV27
CASRPGLGGETQYF
TGTGCCAGCAGGCCGGGACTAGGGGGAGAGACCCAGTACTTC
>TRBJ2-7|TRBD1|.|TRBV29-1
CSVLGTGVNEQYF
TGCAGCGTTTTGGGGACAGGGGTAAACGAGCAGTACTTC
>TRBJ2-5|TRBD2|.|TRBV30
CAWSVSSGGETQYF
TGTGCCTGGAGTGTTAGCAGCGGGGGCGAGACCCAGTACTTC
>TRBJ2-5|.|.|TRBV5-1
CASSLEGVRETQYF
TGCGCCAGCAGCTTGGAAGGGGTGAGGGAGACCCAGTACTTC
>TRBJ1-5|.|.|TRBV25-1
CASRVGDQPQHF
TGTGCCAGCAGGGTAGGCGATCAGCCCCAGCATTTT
>TRBJ1-4|.|.|TRBV7-2
CASSPRTGVSNEKLFF
TGTGCCAGCAGCCCCCGCACGGGGGTGTCTAATGAAAAACTGTTTTTT
>TRBJ2-3|.|.|TRBV7-2
CASSLSSTDTQYF
TGTGCCAGCAGCCTATCTAGCACAGATACGCAGTATTTT
>TRBJ2-7|TRBD2|few|TRBV29-1
CSVGTSGYEQYF
TGCAGCGTAGGGACTAGCGGGTACGAGCAGTACTTC
>TRBJ2-7|.|.|TRBV27
CASSLGGGLSYEQYF
TGTGCCAGCAGTCTAGGCGGCGGCCTCTCCTACGAGCAGTACTTC
>TRBJ1-1|TRBD1|.|TRBV30
CAWIRQGTEAFF
TGTGCCTGGATCCGACAGGGGACTGAAGCTTTCTTT
>TRBJ2-2|.|.|TRBV29-1
CSGQENTGELFF
TGCAGCGGACAGGAAAACACCGGGGAGCTGTTTTTT
>TRBJ2-5|.|.|TRBV9
CASSVGQTQETQYF
TGTGCCAGCAGCGTTGGACAGACACAAGAGACCCAGTACTTC
>TRBJ2-7|.|.|TRBV2
CASSSQGLGEQYF
TGTGCCAGCAGTTCCCAGGGTCTGGGGGAGCAGTACTTC
>TRBJ1-2|.|few|TRBV6-1
CASSEGPSHTF
TGTGCCAGCAGTGAAGGCCCATCTCACACCTTC
>TRBJ1-2|.|few|TRBV18
CASSTTGGGLYGYTF
TGTGCCAGCTCAACCACCGGAGGAGGCCTCTATGGCTACACCTTC
>TRBJ2-1|TRBD2|.|TRBV5-1
CASSTGTSSYNEQFF
TGCGCCAGCAGCACAGGGACTAGCTCCTACAATGAGCAGTTCTTC
>TRBJ1-6|.|.|TRBV18
CASSPQGTGVSPLHF
TGTGCCAGCTCACCCCAGGGGACTGGGGTTTCACCCCTCCACTTT
>TRBJ1-6|.|.|TRBV15
CATSSARQQNSPLHF
TGTGCCACCAGCAGCGCACGACAGCAGAATTCACCCCTCCACTTT
>TRBJ2-7|TRBD1|.|TRBV30
CAWSVPYRGLNEQYF
TGTGCCTGGAGTGTACCTTACAGGGGGCTCAACGAGCAGTACTTC
>TRBJ1-3|.|.|TRBV27
CASSPTLSSGNTIYF
TGTGCCAGCAGCCCTACACTGAGCTCTGGAAACACCATATATTTT
>TRBJ1-1|.|.|TRBV28
CASSLQMNTEAFF
TGTGCCAGCAGTTTACAGATGAACACTGAAGCTTTCTTT
>TRBJ1-2|TRBD1|.|TRBV30
CASTGTGRYGYTF
TGTGCCTCTACCGGGACAGGGAGGTATGGCTACACCTTC
>TRBJ1-1|.|.|TRBV9
CASSVVNTEAFF
TGTGCCAGCAGCGTAGTCAACACTGAAGCTTTCTTT
>TRBJ1-5|TRBD1|.|TRBV30
CAWSLDRAQHF
TGTGCCTGGAGCCTTGACAGGGCCCAGCATTTT